These 6 T cell receptor beta chains came from one sample sequenced in a study of cytomegalovirus exposure and HLA in healthy donors. Use of 60 Vbeta and 13 Jbeta primers characterized the PCR. Produced via immunoSEQ multiplex PCR; TCRdb's table is partial and in-frame only. The sample has 150,000 or so clones, over 65% seen once. The sequenced sample was PBMCs. All receptors come from a man aged 18 to 30 in good health and CMV-seropositive.

This clone was seen only once. The chain links TRBV27 to TRBJ2-1; D is unresolved. Trimming cost V 5 bases and J 8 bases, with 7 bases left between them. The CDR3 is made up of 11 amino acids. Per the germline V gene, CDR1 is MNHEY and CDR2 is SMNVEV (reference sequence). The CDR3 DNA reads TGTGCCAGCAGTGGGCTGCATGAGCAGTTCTTC. Protein: CASSGLHEQFF.

This clone was counted once. The chain has TRBV6-5 and TRBJ1-1; TRBD1 might be the D (6 bases). Trimming left V 1 base short and J 1 base short, with 7 bases between. The CDR3 consists of 14 residues. From germline, CDR1 is MNHEY and CDR2 SVGAGI. CDR3 bases: TGTGCCAGCAGTTACTACAGGGAGAACACTGAAGCTTTCTTT. As protein: CASSYYRENTEAFF.

This chain joins TRBV10-3 and TRBJ1-2; 7 positions match TRBD1. V lost 8 bases, J lost 0 bases, and 3 bases stayed unmatched. CDR3 length: 13 amino acids. Germline V gene data show CDR1 as ENHRY and CDR2 as SYGVKD. CDR3 amino acids: CAIWGTANYGYTF. The CDR3 DNA sequence: TGTGCCATCTGGGGGACAGCTAACTATGGCTACACCTTC.

The rearrangement uses TRBV5-6 and TRBJ2-7; D is unresolved. The CDR3 consists of 15 residues. Between the trimmed V and J ends, which lost 1 base and 4 bases, there was a span of 15 bases. Germline CDR1 and CDR2: SGHDT and YYEEEE. CDR3 nucleotides: TGTGCCAGCAGCTTGTCCGGGTTTAGCAAGTACGAGCAGTACTTC. Amino acids: CASSLSGFSKYEQYF.

This clone was seen a few times. The V and J genes are TRBV19 and TRBJ1-1; D is perhaps TRBD1 (6 bases). Germline V lookup: CDR1 LNHDA, CDR2 SQIVND (reference sequence). This CDR3 contains 15 residues. With 2 bases removed from V and 1 base from J, the gap between germline ends came to 11 bases. Written as DNA, the CDR3 is TGTGCCAGTAGTATAAGAGGACAGCGGAACACTGAAGCTTTCTTT. Translation: CASSIRGQRNTEAFF.

The V and J genes are TRBV7-9 and TRBJ2-7; TRBD2 matches 14 bases. Germline trimming cut 1 base from V and 4 bases from J; bases unmatched to any gene: 0. Germline CDR1 reads SEHNR; CDR2 reads FQNEAQ (reference sequence). The CDR3 has 15 amino acids. The CDR3 nucleotides read TGTGCCAGCAGCTTAGGGACTAGCGGGGGGTACGAGCAGTACTTC. Its protein is CASSLGTSGGYEQYF. Together with reference TRBV7-9 and TRBJ2-7, the CDR3 gives the full variable domain: DTGVSQNPRHKITKRGQNVTFRCDPISEHNRLYWYRQTLGQGPEFLTYFQNEAQLEKSRLLSDRFSAERPKGSFSTLEIQRTEQGDSAMYLCASSLGTSGGYEQYFGPGTRLTVT.